Described below is a single T cell receptor beta chain sequence and its context. The antigen is undetermined. This sample is part of a study of cytomegalovirus exposure and HLA in healthy donors. Turning to the study itself: Early release data held 85 million to 95 million unique TCRs from HLA-typed donors.

Study-wide findings and caveats: Analysis was carried out at a later point, and it linked a missense DCLRE1C variant to TCR beta V- and J-gene trimming. Across donors, sequencing depth was assumed by presence/absence analyses to be roughly uniform.

Germline CDR1 is SGHDN and CDR2 is FVKESK. CDR3 length: 17 residues. Trimming stripped 0 bases from V and 4 bases from J, with 15 bases between. The PCR contained 60 Vbeta and 13 Jbeta primers. The table came from immunoSEQ multiplex PCR; TCRdb's copy has only in-frame clones and leaves some out. The table has roughly 62,000 clones, about 80% seen once. The sample taken for sequencing was PBMCs. V gene TRBV14 combines with J gene TRBJ1-4; D is unresolved. This receptor was taken from a woman between 40 and 55 years old in good health and CMV-seropositive. The CDR3 nucleotides read TGTGCCAGCAGCCAAGAATCCGGCTTGAGGCTTAATGAAAAACTGTTTTTT. Amino acid sequence: CASSQESGLRLNEKLFF.